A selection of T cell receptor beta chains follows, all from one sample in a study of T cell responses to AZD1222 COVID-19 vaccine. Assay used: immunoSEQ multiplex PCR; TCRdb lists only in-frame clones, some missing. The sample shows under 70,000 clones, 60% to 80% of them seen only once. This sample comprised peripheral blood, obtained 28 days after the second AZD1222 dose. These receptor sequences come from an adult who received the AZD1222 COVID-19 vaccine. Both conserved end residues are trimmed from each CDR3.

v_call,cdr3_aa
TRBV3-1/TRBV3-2,ASSQDRTPGAEQF
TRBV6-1,ASSYIGRGSEAF
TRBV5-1,ASSQGTDQTDTQY
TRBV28,ASSGAGGSNEKLF
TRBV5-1,ASSLDAGGSYEQY
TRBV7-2,ASSLTSGGAYEQF
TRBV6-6,ASSRTGTTDTQY
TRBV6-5,ASSYRPTSYEQY
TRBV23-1,ASSRRGLHEAF
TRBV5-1,ASSLQKSQGNSNQPQH
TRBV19,ASAGPGKTQY
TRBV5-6,ASSLGQRSYEQY
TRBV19,ASKPGTSESSPLH
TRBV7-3,ASSSTPRNTGELF
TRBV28,ASRGGSTHEQY
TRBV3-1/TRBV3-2,ASSQGAGTNTEAF
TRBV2,ASSDPTGTYEQY
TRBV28,ASRLYTEAF
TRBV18,ASSPLSNTEAF
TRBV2,ASSDKGVGYGYT
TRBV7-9,ASSLGSDEQF
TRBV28,ASSLPIGTSGRNEQF
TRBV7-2,ASSGLAGGGDEQF
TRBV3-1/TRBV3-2,ASSQDQLVYNEQF